A selection of T cell receptor beta chains follows, all from one sample in a study of human T cells and chemical hapten exposure. MiXCR, run by TCRdb on the RACE reads, gives a single entry per CDR3 protein. In the table there are 330,000 or so distinct CDR3 sequences, 6% to 7% of which are singletons. Specimen: whole blood, collected in connection with sensitization to the hapten diphenylcyclopropenone (DPC). The receptors come from a woman aged 18-29 years with alopecia areata. Some clones in this sample may be carry-over from other donors' samples. Both conserved end residues are part of each CDR3. Fields, in order: CDR3 protein, CDR3 DNA, J gene, V gene, clone size, D gene. D genes are given only for firm matches. Size is stated for part of the rows, as once, few or many counts, or as a class when the clone is expanded.

CDR3 protein: CSVLHPHWTGGRFNYGYTF
CDR3 DNA: TGCAGCGTCCTCCACCCCCATTGGACAGGGGGCCGCTTTAACTATGGCTACACCTTC
J gene: TRBJ1-2
V gene: TRBV29-1
clone size: -
D gene: TRBD1

CDR3 protein: CASSPKGQGDTEAFF
CDR3 DNA: TGTGCCAGCTCACCTAAAGGACAGGGCGACACTGAAGCTTTCTTT
J gene: TRBJ1-1
V gene: TRBV18
clone size: many
D gene: TRBD1

CDR3 protein: CAISDGNREREGYTF
CDR3 DNA: TGTGCCATCAGTGATGGGAACAGGGAAAGAGAGGGCTACACCTTC
J gene: TRBJ1-2
V gene: TRBV10-3
clone size: many
D gene: -

CDR3 protein: CAISELAGANEQYF
CDR3 DNA: TGTGCCATCAGTGAACTAGCGGGGGCCAACGAGCAGTACTTC
J gene: TRBJ2-7
V gene: TRBV10-3
clone size: many
D gene: TRBD2

CDR3 protein: CASSPNSGVSSYNEQFF
CDR3 DNA: TGTGCCAGCTCACCAAATAGCGGGGTGAGCTCCTACAATGAGCAGTTCTTC
J gene: TRBJ2-1
V gene: TRBV18
clone size: many
D gene: TRBD2

CDR3 protein: CASSLVTGVGQPQHF
CDR3 DNA: TGTGCCAGCAGCTTAGTGACAGGGGTAGGGCAGCCCCAGCATTTT
J gene: TRBJ1-5
V gene: TRBV7-2
clone size: few
D gene: TRBD1

CDR3 protein: CASSQDRGIDYMNTEAFF
CDR3 DNA: TGCGCCAGCAGCCAAGATCGAGGTATAGACTACATGAACACTGAAGCTTTCTTT
J gene: TRBJ1-1
V gene: TRBV4-3
clone size: many
D gene: -

CDR3 protein: CSVVGVEQYF
CDR3 DNA: TGCAGCGTTGTGGGGGTTGAGCAGTACTTC
J gene: TRBJ2-7
V gene: TRBV29-1
clone size: -
D gene: -

CDR3 protein: CASGGRKDSPLHF
CDR3 DNA: TGTGCCAGCGGGGGCAGGAAAGATTCACCCCTCCACTTT
J gene: TRBJ1-6
V gene: TRBV3-1
clone size: few
D gene: -

CDR3 protein: CATSWGYTEAFF
CDR3 DNA: TGTGCCACCAGCTGGGGGTACACTGAAGCTTTCTTT
J gene: TRBJ1-1
V gene: TRBV15
clone size: many
D gene: -

CDR3 protein: CASSRGQGFSGYTF
CDR3 DNA: TGTGCCAGCAGCAGGGGACAGGGGTTCAGCGGCTACACCTTC
J gene: TRBJ1-2
V gene: TRBV3-1
clone size: -
D gene: TRBD1

CDR3 protein: CASSRVTGHTDTQYF
CDR3 DNA: TGTGCCAGCAGCCGAGTAACGGGGCACACAGATACGCAGTATTTT
J gene: TRBJ2-3
V gene: TRBV3-1
clone size: -
D gene: -

CDR3 protein: CASSLGPTTNEKLFF
CDR3 DNA: TGTGCCAGCAGCTTGGGACCGACAACTAATGAAAAACTGTTTTTT
J gene: TRBJ1-4
V gene: TRBV5-4
clone size: few
D gene: -

CDR3 protein: CASSQEVGDPYNEQFF
CDR3 DNA: TGTGCCAGCAGCCAAGAAGTGGGGGACCCCTACAATGAGCAGTTCTTC
J gene: TRBJ2-1
V gene: TRBV4-2
clone size: -
D gene: -

CDR3 protein: CASTVSAGRETQYF
CDR3 DNA: TGTGCCAGCACTGTTTCCGCAGGGAGGGAGACCCAGTACTTC
J gene: TRBJ2-5
V gene: TRBV6-5
clone size: few
D gene: -

CDR3 protein: CASSKGPVTYEQYF
CDR3 DNA: TGTGCCAGCAGTAAAGGGCCAGTAACCTACGAGCAGTACTTC
J gene: TRBJ2-7
V gene: TRBV12-3/TRBV12-4
clone size: few
D gene: -